Below, 17 T cell receptor beta chains from the same sample are listed, as sequenced in a study of early T cells in non-severe SARS-CoV-2 infection. TCRdb called the 5' RACE reads again in MiXCR, with one record for every CDR3 protein. The sample lists about 86,000 distinct CDR3 sequences, about 15% seen once, with over 6.5% in the top ten. The sample comprised whole blood. The receptors were gathered from an adult who was a healthcare worker with PCR-confirmed SARS-CoV-2 infection or an uninfected control (not recorded which).

This chain connects TRBV7-9 to TRBJ2-2; D gene unclear. Trimming removed 10 bases from V and 0 bases from J, with 12 bases in between. Looked up from germline, CDR1 is SEHNR and CDR2 is FQNEAQ (reference sequence). The CDR3 extends over 14 amino acids. The CDR3 sequence is CANFPEANTGELFF. CDR3 bases: TGTGCCAACTTCCCAGAGGCGAACACCGGGGAGCTGTTTTTT.

This clonotype was observed a handful of times. V usage is TRBV3-1 and J usage is TRBJ1-5, with a possible D match to TRBD1 (5 bases). This CDR3 comprises 17 residues. Trimming shortened V by 6 bases and J by 1 base, and 19 bases separated the two germline ends. The germline gives CDR1 LGHDT, CDR2 YNNKEL (reference sequence). CDR3 sequence reads: CASSQMLGLLSNQPQHF. The DNA of the CDR3 is TGTGCCAGCAGTCAAATGCTGGGACTCCTGAGCAATCAGCCCCAGCATTTT.

On this clonotype itself: This may come from a read error, since a much larger clone is one base off. The genes are TRBV7-6 and TRBJ2-2; D is ambiguous. Germline values: CDR1 SGHVS, CDR2 FNYEAQ. The CDR3 loop spans 12 amino acids. The CDR3 sequence is CVSSLNTGELFF. The CDR3 region has the DNA TGTGTCAGCAGCTTGAACACCGGGGAGCTGTTTTTT.

Many counts were recorded for this clonotype. The chain employs TRBV4-1 and TRBJ1-5; 7 bases line up with TRBD1. Germline V gene sequence: CDR1 MGHRA, CDR2 YSYEKL. J gave up 1 base and V 0 bases, and 18 bases lay outside the gene matches. The CDR3 consists of 21 residues. The CDR3 DNA is TGCGCCAGCAGCCAAGATGACAGGGACTCAGTTCTATCTTGGAGCAATCAGCCCCAGCATTTT. Its translation is CASSQDDRDSVLSWSNQPQHF.

CDR3 nucleotides: TGTGCCAGCAGCTTGAGGAGGGAGAGGACCTACGAGCAGTACTTC. Its translation is CASSLRRERTYEQYF. This chain links TRBV5-4 with TRBJ2-7; maybe TRBD2 (6 bases). The CDR3 extends over 15 amino acids. Germline V gives CDR1 SGHNT, CDR2 YYREEE (reference sequence). The ends were cut back, 1 base at V and 2 bases at J, with 13 bases in the middle.

This clonotype came up many times. The chain joins TRBV19 to TRBJ2-7; 8 bases are shared with TRBD1. The junction had 5 bases not matched to a gene; V was cut back by 5 bases and J by 2 bases. The germline gives CDR1 LNHDA, CDR2 SQIVND (reference sequence). This CDR3 is 14 amino acids long. CDR3 in DNA: TGTGCCAGTAGTCTCGGGACAGGTACCTACGAGCAGTACTTC. Protein product: CASSLGTGTYEQYF.

This clonotype has more than one count but fewer than ten. The chain uses TRBV29-1 and TRBJ2-1, with TRBD2 matching over 10 bases. CDR3 length equals 18 residues. Germline CDR1 SQVTM, CDR2 ANQGSEA. V trimming: 3 bases; J trimming: 2 bases; junction bases outside the gene matches: 13. CDR3 nucleotide sequence: TGCAGCGTTGATGAGGTAGCGGGAGGTTATTTCCCCTACAATGAGCAGTTCTTC. Amino acids: CSVDEVAGGYFPYNEQFF.

Only a few counts were recorded for this clonotype. The rearrangement joins TRBV11-2 to TRBJ2-7; possibly TRBD2 for D (5 bases). Per the germline V gene, CDR1 is SGHAT and CDR2 is FQNNGV. The CDR3 loop spans 12 amino acids. V was trimmed by 6 bases and J by 6 bases, leaving 12 bases between them. The CDR3 nucleotides read TGTGCCAGCAGAACTAGAGGCACCGAGCAGTACTTC. It yields the protein CASRTRGTEQYF.

The chain uses TRBV4-2 and TRBJ2-5; the match to TRBD2 covers 7 bases. V was pared by 0 bases and J by 4 bases, with 5 bases of the junction left unmatched. CDR1 is LGHNA, CDR2 YNFKEQ, per germline. The CDR3 contains 15 residues. CDR3 DNA sequence: TGTGCCAGCAGCCAAGAACTAGCGCTATTAGAGACCCAGTACTTC. This translates into CASSQELALLETQYF.

The sample holds many counts of this clonotype. The chain carries TRBV14 and TRBJ2-7, with 7 bases fitting TRBD1. The trim removed 0 bases at V and 0 bases at J, leaving 5 bases unmatched. CDR3 length: 16 residues. Germline lookup yields CDR1 SGHDN and CDR2 FVKESK. The CDR3 spells CASSQDRHRGSYEQYF. In nucleotides, the CDR3 is TGTGCCAGCAGCCAAGATCGGCACAGGGGCTCCTACGAGCAGTACTTC. Complete variable domain (other parts from reference TRBV14 and TRBJ2-7): EAGVTQFPSHSVIEKGQTVTLRCDPISGHDNLYWYRRVMGKEIKFLLHFVKESKQDESGMPNNRFLAERTGGTYSTLKVQPAELEDSGVYFCASSQDRHRGSYEQYFGPGTRLTVT.

This clonotype was seen repeatedly, ten times or more. This chain links TRBV27 with TRBJ2-3; maybe TRBD2 (5 bases). V dropped 7 bases and J dropped 3 bases, with 14 bases sitting between them. Germline assignment: CDR1 MNHEY and CDR2 SMNVEV (reference sequence). The CDR3 has 14 residues. DNA for the CDR3: TGTGCCAGCACCGGGAATTTCAGGACAGATACGCAGTATTTT. It codes for CASTGNFRTDTQYF.

Only a few counts were recorded for this clonotype. The chain couples TRBV11-2 to TRBJ1-2; no reliable D call. V lost 3 bases and J lost 4, with 18 bases in between. Germline loops: CDR1 SGHAT, CDR2 FQNNGV. The CDR3 loop spans 16 amino acids. As DNA, the CDR3 is TGTGCCAGCAGCTTCTTAGGACCAATGGACCCCTATGGCTACACCTTC. Its protein is CASSFLGPMDPYGYTF.

The rearrangement links TRBV18 to TRBJ1-2; no definite D call. Trimming stripped 6 bases from V and 4 bases from J, with 12 bases between. The CDR3 spans 13 residues. The germline CDR1 and CDR2 sequences are KGHSH and LQKENI. CDR3 DNA: TGTGCCAGCTCTGAGGACCCGTCCTATGGCTACACCTTC. Its protein is CASSEDPSYGYTF.

There are many counts of this clonotype. The genes are TRBV6-5 and TRBJ2-2; TRBD1 or TRBD2 may be the D gene (5 bases each). V lost 1 base to trimming and J lost 2 bases, with 8 bases between them. The CDR3 extends over 15 amino acids. Germline values: CDR1 MNHEY, CDR2 SVGAGI. This CDR3 reads CASSYYGTNTGELFF. The CDR3 coding sequence is TGTGCCAGCAGTTACTATGGGACCAACACCGGGGAGCTGTTTTTT.

This clonotype was counted between two and nine times. This chain connects TRBV7-2 to TRBJ2-1, with 9 bases fitting TRBD2. Germline V gene sequence: CDR1 SGHTA, CDR2 FQGNSA. The CDR3 covers 15 residues. The junction had 10 bases not matched to a gene; V was cut back by 5 bases and J by 8 bases. The CDR3 bases are TGTGCCAGCAGCACCTCCCCGGGACTAGCATATGAGCAGTTCTTC. It specifies CASSTSPGLAYEQFF.

This clonotype has a count of ten or more. The chain is built from TRBV5-1 and TRBJ2-7, with D unresolved. The CDR3 runs 14 residues. The V end was cut by 0 bases, the J end by 2 bases, with 9 bases between. Germline V gene lookup returns CDR1 SGHRS and CDR2 YFSETQ. The CDR3 nucleotides are TGCGCCAGCAGCTTGGTGGTCAGCCCCTACGAGCAGTACTTC. Amino acids: CASSLVVSPYEQYF.

CDR3 in DNA: TGTGCCAGCAGTGAAGCCTTCTGGTTAACAGGCTTAACCGGGGAGCTGTTTTTT. It is translated as CASSEAFWLTGLTGELFF. This sequence joins TRBV6-1 and TRBJ2-2; tentative D call: TRBD1 (5 bases). V was trimmed by 0 bases and J by 5 bases, leaving 19 bases between them. The CDR3 covers 18 residues. CDR1 and CDR2 from the germline V gene are MNHNS and SASEGT.